This TCR beta chain was obtained from a study of blood T cell repertoires in COVID-19. Study details: The cDNA or gDNA used as material had been derived from T cells, B-cell-depleted T cells, or PBMCs.

Using immunoSEQ multiplex PCR, the repertoire was profiled, and TCRdb retains in-frame clones only, with some absent. The table records more than 65,000 clones, roughly 80% of them present only once. The CDR3 has 14 amino acids. Trimming stripped 4 bases from V and 7 bases from J, with 16 bases between. Germline-derived CDR1 and CDR2 are SEHNR and FQNEAQ (reference sequence). Sequencing was done on a sample of peripheral blood. The chain carries TRBV7-9 and TRBJ1-2; possible D gene TRBD1, 5 bases. The sequence derives from a man under 40 with COVID-19, enrolled during active disease. The CDR3 bases are TGTGCCAGCAGCTATAGGGCCCCCGGGGGTGGCTACACCTTC. Its protein is CASSYRAPGGGYTF.